The 8 T cell receptor beta chains in this list originate from one sample, sequenced in a study of spatial heterogeneity in lung cancer (dated by TCRdb to between 2017 and 2020). No antigen is known for these receptors. The library came from 5' RACE. Sequencing was carried out with a NextSeq 500. TCRdb passed the public sequencing reads through fastp at Q25 and MiXCR, retaining productive beta sequences. Records with the same CDR3 protein are collapsed into one entry carrying the most frequent genes and DNA. The sample profile shows about 250 distinct CDR3 sequences; about 39% of them were found once. The top ten clonotypes cover about 32% of the sample. This specimen's time point label, per the study, means: sample taken at primary tumor resection. General findings and caveats noted by the study authors: The tumor nonsynonymous mutation count correlated with the number of expanded intratumoral alpha and beta TCRs.

This specimen consisted of lung tumor tissue, obtained at surgery. The receptors were sampled from a male donor with early-stage non-small cell lung cancer.

A note on this clonotype: This beta chain came through as a stray read in a library set up for alpha chains, and its size says little. The chain is built from TRBV19 and TRBJ2-2; no reliable D call. The CDR3 loop spans 13 amino acids. The germline V gene has CDR1 LNHDA and CDR2 SQIVND (reference sequence). V lost 8 bases and J 6 bases, leaving 13 bases between the germline ends. In nucleotides, the CDR3 is TGTGCCAGTGGGCTGAGCCCGTCCGGGGAGCTGTTTTTT. Residues: CASGLSPSGELFF.

This clonotype qualifies as hyperexpanded. A library prepared for alpha chains yielded this beta chain as an off-target read; its size is of little meaning. This chain connects TRBV11-3 to TRBJ2-3, with 9 bases that match TRBD1. This CDR3 contains 14 residues. V shed 5 bases, J shed 3 bases, and the junction held 3 bases outside the gene matches. Germline V gene lookup returns CDR1 SGHNT and CDR2 YENEEA. CDR3 protein: CASSPGQGTDTQYF. For the CDR3, the DNA is TGTGCCAGCAGCCCGGGACAGGGAACAGATACGCAGTATTTT.

As concerns this clonotype: This beta chain lies outside the target of a library built for alpha chains; its clone size means little. The chain has TRBV6-5 and TRBJ2-7; 9 nucleotides line up with TRBD1. In germline, CDR1 is MNHEY, CDR2 SVGAGI. The junction had 5 bases not matched to a gene; V was cut back by 3 bases and J by 2 bases. The CDR3 consists of 15 residues. CDR3 nucleotides: TGTGCCAGCAGTTATCGGGGACAGGGCACCTACGAGCAGTACTTC. It codes for CASSYRGQGTYEQYF.

As for this clonotype: With the library built for alpha chains, this beta chain is off target and its frequency is not meaningful. The V gene is TRBV6-5, the J gene TRBJ2-3, with TRBD1 matching 9 bases. J gave up 7 bases and V 4 bases, and 3 bases lay outside the gene matches. The CDR3 is made up of 13 amino acids. Germline-derived CDR1 and CDR2 are MNHEY and SVGAGI. The CDR3 DNA sequence: TGTGCCAGCAGTTCGGACAGGGGATATACGCAGTATTTT. Amino acid sequence: CASSSDRGYTQYF.

This clonotype was seen a few times. This beta chain slipped into a library made for alpha chains as a stray read, so its size is not meaningful. The V gene is TRBV4-3, the J gene TRBJ2-4; TRBD1 matches 8 bases. V lost 3 bases and J lost 0; bases outside the gene matches: 13. Germline V gene sequence: CDR1 LGHNA, CDR2 YSLEER. This CDR3 contains 19 residues. The CDR3 DNA is TGCGCCAGCAGCCAGCATGCCGCGACAGGGGTGGGAGCCAAAAACATTCAGTACTTC. Protein: CASSQHAATGVGAKNIQYF.

This clonotype is deemed hyperexpanded. This beta chain represents an off-target read in a library built for alpha chains; its size is of limited meaning. V and J are TRBV20-1 and TRBJ1-1; perhaps TRBD1 as D (5 bases). This CDR3 spans 14 amino acids. The germline CDR1 and CDR2 sequences are DFQATT and SNEGSKA (reference sequence). The V end was cut by 1 base, the J end by 4 bases, with 13 bases between. The CDR3 coding sequence is TGCAGTGCTAGAGCGGGGGGGACCGGCACTGAAGCTTTCTTT. Protein: CSARAGGTGTEAFF.

For this clonotype: This beta chain slipped into a library made for alpha chains as a stray read, so its size is not meaningful. The V gene is TRBV19, the J gene TRBJ2-7; the D gene is possibly TRBD2 (5 bases). Germline V gene lookup returns CDR1 LNHDA and CDR2 SQIVND (reference sequence). The CDR3 extends over 14 amino acids. V gave up 2 bases and J gave up 0 bases, with 8 bases separating them. CDR3 coding DNA: TGTGCCAGTAGTATATTCCGGGGCTCCTACGAGCAGTACTTC. Encoded protein: CASSIFRGSYEQYF.

There are a few counts of this clonotype. This beta chain is off target for a library built for alpha chains, so its abundance means little. The chain employs TRBV29-1 and TRBJ2-5, with D perhaps matching TRBD1 (5 bases). The CDR3 covers 14 residues. Looked up from germline, CDR1 is SQVTM and CDR2 is ANQGSEA. Trimming took off 4 bases at V and 7 bases at J, with 19 bases between the two ends. CDR3 sequence reads: CSVVSRAETGTQYF. CDR3 DNA: TGCAGCGTTGTATCCAGGGCTGAGACGGGGACCCAGTACTTC.